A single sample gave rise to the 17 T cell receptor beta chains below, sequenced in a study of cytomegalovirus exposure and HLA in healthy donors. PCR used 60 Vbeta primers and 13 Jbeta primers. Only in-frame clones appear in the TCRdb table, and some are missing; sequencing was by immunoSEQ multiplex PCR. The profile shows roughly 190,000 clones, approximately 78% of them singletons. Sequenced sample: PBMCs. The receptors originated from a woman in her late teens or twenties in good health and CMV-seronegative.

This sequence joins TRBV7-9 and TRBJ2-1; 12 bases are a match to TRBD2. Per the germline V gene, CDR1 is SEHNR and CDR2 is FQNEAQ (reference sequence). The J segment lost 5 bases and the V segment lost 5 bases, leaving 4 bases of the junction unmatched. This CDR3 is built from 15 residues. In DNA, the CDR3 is TGTGCCAGCAGCCCGCGACTAGCGGGAGACAATGAGCAGTTCTTC. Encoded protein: CASSPRLAGDNEQFF.

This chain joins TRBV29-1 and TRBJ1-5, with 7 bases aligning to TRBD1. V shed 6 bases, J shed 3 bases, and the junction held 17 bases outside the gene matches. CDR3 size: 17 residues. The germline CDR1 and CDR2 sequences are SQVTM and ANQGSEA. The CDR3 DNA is TGCAGCGTACTGGAGGCGTTAACAGGGGATGACAATCAGCCCCAGCATTTT. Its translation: CSVLEALTGDDNQPQHF.

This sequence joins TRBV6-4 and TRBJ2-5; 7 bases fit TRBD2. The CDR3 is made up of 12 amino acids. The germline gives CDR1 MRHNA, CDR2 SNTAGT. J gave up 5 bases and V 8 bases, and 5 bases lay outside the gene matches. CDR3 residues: CASWRELETQYF. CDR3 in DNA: TGTGCCAGCTGGCGGGAGCTGGAGACCCAGTACTTC.

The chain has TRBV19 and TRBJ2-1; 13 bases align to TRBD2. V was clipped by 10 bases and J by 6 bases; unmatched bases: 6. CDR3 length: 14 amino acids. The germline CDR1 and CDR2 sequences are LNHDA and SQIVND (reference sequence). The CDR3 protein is CATQLAGGSNEQFF. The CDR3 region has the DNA TGTGCCACCCAACTAGCGGGAGGGTCCAATGAGCAGTTCTTC.

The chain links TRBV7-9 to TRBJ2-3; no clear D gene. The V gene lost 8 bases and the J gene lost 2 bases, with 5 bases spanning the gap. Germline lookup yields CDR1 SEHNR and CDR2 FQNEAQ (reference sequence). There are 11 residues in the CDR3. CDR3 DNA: TGTGCCAGCGGCAACACAGATACGCAGTATTTT. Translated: CASGNTDTQYF.

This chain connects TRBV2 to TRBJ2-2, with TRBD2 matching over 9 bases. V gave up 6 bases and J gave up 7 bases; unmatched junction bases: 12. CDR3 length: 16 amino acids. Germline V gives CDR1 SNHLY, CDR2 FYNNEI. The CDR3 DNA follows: TGTGCCAGCAGCGAACCGGGACTAGCTGCGGGCGGGGAGCTGTTTTTT. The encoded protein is CASSEPGLAAGGELFF.

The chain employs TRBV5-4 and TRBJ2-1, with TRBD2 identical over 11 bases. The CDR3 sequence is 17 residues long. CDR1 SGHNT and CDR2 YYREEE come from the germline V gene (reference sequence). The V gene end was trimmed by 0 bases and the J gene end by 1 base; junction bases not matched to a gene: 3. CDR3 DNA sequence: TGTGCCAGCAGCTTGGGACTAGCGGGAATTTCCTACAATGAGCAGTTCTTC. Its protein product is CASSLGLAGISYNEQFF.

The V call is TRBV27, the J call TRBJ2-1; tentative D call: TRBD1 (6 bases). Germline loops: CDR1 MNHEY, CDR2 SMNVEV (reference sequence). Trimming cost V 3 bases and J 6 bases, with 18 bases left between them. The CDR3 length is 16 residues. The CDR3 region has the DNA TGTGCCAGCAGTTTGGGCCAGGGGCTCCGGGGCAATGAGCAGTTCTTC. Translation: CASSLGQGLRGNEQFF.

In DNA form, the CDR3 reads TGTGCCAGCAAAGGGACTTCAGATAGCACAGATACGCAGTATTTT. Residues: CASKGTSDSTDTQYF. The chain combines TRBV2 with TRBJ2-3; tentatively, D is TRBD2 (6 bases). V lost 7 bases and J 0 bases, leaving 14 bases between the germline ends. CDR3 size: 15 residues. The V gene's germline CDR1 is SNHLY and CDR2 FYNNEI.

The CDR3 DNA is TGTGCCAGCAGCCAGATAGGCAGGGACTCGGGAACAGATACGCAGTATTTT. As protein: CASSQIGRDSGTDTQYF. This sequence joins TRBV11-2 and TRBJ2-3; TRBD2 might be the D (6 bases). CDR3 length: 17 amino acids. Germline V CDR1 and CDR2: SGHAT, FQNNGV. V lost 5 bases to trimming and J lost 3 bases, with 21 bases between them. Supplemented by reference TRBV11-2 and TRBJ2-3, the full variable domain reads EAGVAQSPRYKIIEKRQSVAFWCNPISGHATLYWYQQILGQGPKLLIQFQNNGVVDDSQLPKDRFSAERLKGVDSTLKIQPAKLEDSAVYLCASSQIGRDSGTDTQYFGPGTRLTVL.

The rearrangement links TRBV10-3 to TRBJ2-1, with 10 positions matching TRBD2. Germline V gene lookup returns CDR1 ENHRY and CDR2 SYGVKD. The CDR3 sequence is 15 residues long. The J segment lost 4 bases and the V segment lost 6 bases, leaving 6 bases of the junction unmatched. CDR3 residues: CAISAGTSVYNEQFF. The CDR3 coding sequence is TGTGCCATCAGCGCCGGGACTAGCGTTTACAATGAGCAGTTCTTC.

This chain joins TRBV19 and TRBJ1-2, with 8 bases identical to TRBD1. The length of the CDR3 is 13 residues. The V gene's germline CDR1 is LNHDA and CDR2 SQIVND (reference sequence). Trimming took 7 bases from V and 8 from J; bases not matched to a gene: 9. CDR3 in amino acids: CASTETGVKGYTF. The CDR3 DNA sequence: TGTGCCAGTACCGAGACAGGGGTGAAAGGCTACACCTTC.

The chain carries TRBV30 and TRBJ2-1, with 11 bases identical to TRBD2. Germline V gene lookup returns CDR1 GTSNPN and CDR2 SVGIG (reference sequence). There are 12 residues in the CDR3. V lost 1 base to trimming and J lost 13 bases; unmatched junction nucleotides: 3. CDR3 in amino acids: CAWSGGTSGQFF. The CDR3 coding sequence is TGTGCCTGGAGTGGGGGGACTAGCGGACAGTTCTTC.

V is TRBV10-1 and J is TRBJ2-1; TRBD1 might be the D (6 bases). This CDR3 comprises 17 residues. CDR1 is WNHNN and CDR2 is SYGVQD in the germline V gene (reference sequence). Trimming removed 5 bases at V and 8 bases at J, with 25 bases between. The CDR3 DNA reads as TGCGCCAGCAGTAAGGATGCCCGGGACACAACACTCGATGAGCAGTTCTTC. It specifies CASSKDARDTTLDEQFF.

In nucleotides, the CDR3 is TGCGCCAGCAGCCGTGACAGGGCAGGTAGGTTCGACTACAATGAGCAGTTCTTC. Amino acid sequence: CASSRDRAGRFDYNEQFF. This chain joins TRBV4-3 and TRBJ2-1, with 7 bases aligning to TRBD1. V gave up 4 bases and J gave up 3 bases; unmatched junction bases: 15. Germline CDR1 is LGHNA and CDR2 is YSLEER. The length of the CDR3 is 18 residues.

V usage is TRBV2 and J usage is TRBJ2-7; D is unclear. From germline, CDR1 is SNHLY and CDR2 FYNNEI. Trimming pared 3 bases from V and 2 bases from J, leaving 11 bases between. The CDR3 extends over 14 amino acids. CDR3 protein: CASSDPRVAYEQYV. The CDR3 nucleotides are TGTGCCAGCAGTGACCCCCGGGTGGCCTACGAGCAGTACGTC.

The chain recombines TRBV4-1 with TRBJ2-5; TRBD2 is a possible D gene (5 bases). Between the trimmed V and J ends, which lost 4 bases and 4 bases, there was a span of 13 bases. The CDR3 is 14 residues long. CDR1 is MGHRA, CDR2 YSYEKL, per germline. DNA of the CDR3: TGCGCCAGCAGCCCGTCCCCCGAGGGAGAGACCCAGTACTTC. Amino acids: CASSPSPEGETQYF.